Presented here are 28 T cell receptor beta chains from one specimen sequenced in a study of T cell repertoires in cytomegalovirus infection. TCRdb analysed the reads with MiXCR anew, one entry per CDR3 protein. This sample has some 220,000 distinct CDR3 sequences, with 9% to 15% found just once. The sample consisted of PBMCs. The receptors stem from a human donor in good health (CMV status not recorded). Some clones in this sample may be carry-over from other donors' samples.

This clonotype was detected many times. V usage is TRBV7-8 and J usage is TRBJ1-5; TRBD1 matches 10 bases. Germline V gene data show CDR1 as SGHVS and CDR2 as FQNEAQ. The CDR3 runs to 13 residues. J was trimmed by 5 bases and V by 6 bases; bases with no gene match: 1. CDR3 amino acids: CASRTGGDQPQHF. The CDR3 nucleotides are TGTGCCAGCAGGACAGGGGGCGATCAGCCCCAGCATTTT.

The sample holds a few counts of this clonotype. J is TRBJ2-5 and V is TRBV6-6; the D gene is possibly TRBD2 (5 bases). The CDR3 loop spans 13 amino acids. V lost 2 bases and J 6 bases, leaving 10 bases between the germline ends. The germline CDR1 and CDR2 sequences are MNHNY and SVGAGI (reference sequence). CDR3 in amino acids: CASSYVDLKTQYF. CDR3 coding DNA: TGTGCCAGCAGTTACGTGGACTTGAAGACCCAGTACTTC.

The chain joins TRBV4-3 to TRBJ2-3; 9 bases map to TRBD1. The CDR3 spans 16 residues. The V gene end was trimmed by 4 bases and the J gene end by 0 bases; junction bases not matched to a gene: 5. Germline values: CDR1 LGHNA, CDR2 YSLEER. The CDR3 reads CASSLGTGSSTDTQYF. The CDR3 coding sequence is TGCGCCAGCAGCCTAGGGACAGGGAGTAGCACAGATACGCAGTATTTT.

This clonotype was counted ten times or more. The chain joins TRBV7-2 to TRBJ1-2; 7 nucleotides match TRBD1. The germline V gene encodes CDR1 SGHTA and CDR2 FQGNSA. The CDR3 has 16 residues. V lost 1 base and J lost 2; bases outside the gene matches: 7. The CDR3 DNA is TGTGCCAGCAGCTTAGTCGGACAGGTGACCAACTATGGCTACACCTTC. Its protein is CASSLVGQVTNYGYTF.

This clonotype was seen many times. The chain links TRBV12-3 or TRBV12-4 to TRBJ1-4; tentatively, D is TRBD1 (5 bases). V lost 6 bases, J lost 6 bases, and 14 bases lay in between. The CDR3 covers 14 residues. The CDR3 DNA is TGTGCCAGCAGCCCCTCGGGACGCGATGAAAAACTGTTTTTT. Translated: CASSPSGRDEKLFF.

This clonotype has at least ten counts. The chain has TRBV7-2 and TRBJ1-2; D gene ambiguous. Per the germline V gene, CDR1 is SGHTA and CDR2 is FQGNSA. The CDR3 is made up of 13 amino acids. V lost 1 base, J lost 4 bases, and 7 bases lay in between. The CDR3 reads CASSLGPFYGYTF. CDR3 nucleotide sequence: TGTGCCAGCAGCTTAGGACCCTTCTATGGCTACACCTTC.

This clonotype was observed a few times. This chain links TRBV19 with TRBJ1-5, with D tentatively TRBD1 (5 bases). V dropped 3 bases and J dropped 4 bases, with 13 bases sitting between them. Germline V gene lookup returns CDR1 LNHDA and CDR2 SQIVND (reference sequence). The CDR3 runs to 15 residues. CDR3 loop: CASSMGGAGNQPQHF. The CDR3 DNA reads as TGTGCCAGTAGTATGGGAGGGGCGGGTAATCAGCCCCAGCATTTT.

This clonotype was detected only a few times. The chain uses TRBV6-2 or TRBV6-3 and TRBJ1-3; D is undetermined. The CDR3 extends over 16 amino acids. V was shortened by 6 bases and J by 0 bases, with 15 bases between the two germline ends. Germline-derived CDR1 and CDR2 are MNHEY and SVGEGT. The CDR3 DNA reads as TGTGCCAGCAGCACCCCTAGGGCAGTCTCTGGAAACACCATATATTTT. This sequence encodes CASSTPRAVSGNTIYF.

The rearrangement joins TRBV4-3 to TRBJ1-4; D remains unclear. The CDR3 is 15 amino acids. The germline gives CDR1 LGHNA, CDR2 YSLEER. The V gene lost 0 bases and the J gene lost 4 bases, with 9 bases spanning the gap. The CDR3 here is CASSQEEGDNEKLFF. The CDR3 DNA reads TGCGCCAGCAGCCAAGAGGAGGGAGATAATGAAAAACTGTTTTTT.

In this sample, this clonotype turned up many times. The chain couples TRBV7-2 to TRBJ2-7, with 7 positions matching TRBD1. CDR3 length: 15 amino acids. The germline V gene encodes CDR1 SGHTA and CDR2 FQGNSA. V dropped 1 base and J dropped 2; count of bases not matched to a gene: 5. CDR3 region: CASSLGIQGAYEQYF. The CDR3 nucleotides read TGTGCCAGCAGCTTAGGGATCCAGGGGGCCTACGAGCAGTACTTC.

Ten or more counts support this clonotype. This chain joins TRBV19 and TRBJ2-7; 8 bases line up with TRBD1. After removal of 5 bases from V and 2 bases from J, the junction contained 8 bases not matched to a gene. The germline CDR1 and CDR2 sequences are LNHDA and SQIVND (reference sequence). This CDR3 is built from 15 residues. The CDR3 DNA follows: TGTGCCAGTAGTCTTCAGGGGGCGAAGACCTACGAGCAGTACTTC. Its translation: CASSLQGAKTYEQYF.

This clonotype was seen repeatedly, ten times or more. This chain links TRBV20-1 with TRBJ2-5; D perhaps matches TRBD2 (5 bases). Germline loops: CDR1 DFQATT, CDR2 SNEGSKA (reference sequence). The CDR3 is 13 residues long. Trimming removed 2 bases from V and 2 bases from J, with 9 bases in between. CDR3 region: CSARPRRQETQYF. The DNA of the CDR3 is TGCAGTGCTAGACCCAGGAGGCAAGAGACCCAGTACTTC.

This clonotype was recorded at least ten times. J is TRBJ2-5 and V is TRBV6-6; 15 bases line up with TRBD2. Germline V gives CDR1 MNHNY, CDR2 SVGAGI (reference sequence). There are 19 residues in the CDR3. With 0 bases clipped from V and 2 bases from J, the junction kept 7 bases outside the gene matches. In DNA, the CDR3 is TGTGCCAGCAGTTACTCAACAGGACTAGCGGGAGGGTCGCAAGAGACCCAGTACTTC. Translating it yields CASSYSTGLAGGSQETQYF.

This chain uses TRBV25-1 with TRBJ1-2; D uncertain. The V end was cut by 3 bases, the J end by 7 bases, with 6 bases between. The CDR3 is made up of 11 amino acids. The germline gives CDR1 MGHDK, CDR2 SYGVNS. The CDR3 DNA is TGTGCCAGCAGTGAGGCCTTTGGCTACACCTTC. Translation: CASSEAFGYTF.

This clonotype was observed many times. The chain links TRBV7-9 to TRBJ1-2, with TRBD1 as a possible D gene (6 bases). The germline V and J ends were trimmed by 11 bases and 8 bases, with 12 bases remaining between them. This CDR3 region has 10 residues. Per the germline V gene, CDR1 is SEHNR and CDR2 is FQNEAQ (reference sequence). CDR3 nucleotide sequence: TGTGCCTCCTCCGGGGGCGGCTACACCTTC. Its translation: CASSGGGYTF. The entire variable domain, with the rest obtained from reference TRBV7-9 and TRBJ1-2, is as follows: DTGVSQNPRHKITKRGQNVTFRCDPISEHNRLYWYRQTLGQGPEFLTYFQNEAQLEKSRLLSDRFSAERPKGSFSTLEIQRTEQGDSAMYLCASSGGGYTFGSGTRLTVV.

Many counts were recorded for this clonotype. The chain combines TRBV7-2 with TRBJ2-3, with 7 bases matching TRBD2. The CDR3 covers 15 residues. V was clipped by 0 bases and J by 2 bases; unmatched bases: 2. In germline, CDR1 is SGHTA, CDR2 FQGNSA. The CDR3 DNA reads TGTGCCAGCAGCTTAGCCGGGGGGACCACAGATACGCAGTATTTT. Translated: CASSLAGGTTDTQYF.

In this sample, this clonotype turned up many times. V gene TRBV11-3 combines with J gene TRBJ1-2, with TRBD1 matching 10 bases. The CDR3 length is 14 residues. Germline CDR1 and CDR2: SGHNT and YENEEA. The V segment lost 5 bases and the J segment 5 bases; nucleotides outside the gene matches: 5. The CDR3 region is CASSLPGQGYGYTF. The CDR3 nucleotides are TGTGCCAGCAGCCTCCCGGGACAGGGGTATGGCTACACCTTC.

The chain has TRBV14 and TRBJ1-2; TRBD1 aligns across 8 bases. J gave up 4 bases and V 0 bases, and 22 bases lay outside the gene matches. The germline CDR1 and CDR2 sequences are SGHDN and FVKESK. The CDR3 is made up of 21 amino acids. The DNA of the CDR3 is TGTGCCAGCAGCCAAGAATCCAAAGGACCATCGGACAGGGTCAATCGCTATGGCTACACCTTC. This sequence encodes CASSQESKGPSDRVNRYGYTF.

The CDR3 DNA sequence: TGTGCCAGCAGTTTCATCGGACAGGGGGCGAGGGGCTACACCTTC. Amino acid sequence: CASSFIGQGARGYTF. The V and J genes are TRBV28 and TRBJ1-2, with 11 bases matching TRBD1. Germline V lookup: CDR1 MDHEN, CDR2 SYDVKM. The trim removed 3 bases at V and 8 bases at J, leaving 8 bases unmatched. This CDR3 is 15 amino acids long.

Worth noting for this clonotype: One end of the junction does not line up with germline, which may come from a read error. The chain links TRBV19 to TRBJ1-1; tentatively, D is TRBD1 (6 bases). CDR1 LNHDA and CDR2 SQIVND come from the germline V gene (reference sequence). The CDR3 is 14 amino acids. As DNA, the CDR3 is TGTGCCAGTAGTATCAGGGGCGCGGAAACTGGAGCTTTCTTT. It codes for CASSIRGAETGAFF.

This clonotype was seen only a few times. V is TRBV11-2 and J is TRBJ2-1; 10 nucleotides match TRBD2. With V trimmed by 2 bases and J by 9 bases, 10 bases remained unmatched. In germline, CDR1 is SGHAT, CDR2 FQNNGV. The CDR3 is made up of 16 amino acids. The CDR3 spells CASSLLASGSSSEQFF. CDR3 sequence (DNA): TGTGCCAGCAGCTTACTAGCTAGCGGGAGTTCGAGTGAGCAGTTCTTC.

This chain connects TRBV3-1 to TRBJ2-7, with TRBD1 matching 9 bases. This CDR3 contains 14 residues. Looked up from germline, CDR1 is LGHDT and CDR2 is YNNKEL (reference sequence). J was trimmed by 6 bases and V by 5 bases; bases with no gene match: 8. This CDR3 reads CASSNWDREVEQYF. The CDR3 DNA reads TGTGCCAGCAGCAATTGGGACAGGGAGGTCGAGCAGTACTTC.

This clonotype was seen many times. The V gene is TRBV7-2, the J gene TRBJ2-7, with a tentative D call TRBD1 (6 bases). Germline assignment: CDR1 SGHTA and CDR2 FQGNSA. The CDR3 is 14 residues long. V lost 3 bases, J lost 2 bases, and 11 bases lay in between. The CDR3 bases are TGTGCCAGCAGCTTCGCACAGGGAACCTACGAGCAGTACTTC. Residues: CASSFAQGTYEQYF.

This clonotype was recorded at least ten times. The V gene is TRBV7-2, the J gene TRBJ2-2, with D perhaps matching TRBD1 (5 bases). The CDR3 is made up of 14 amino acids. V was trimmed by 6 bases and J by 3 bases, leaving 11 bases between them. The germline gives CDR1 SGHTA, CDR2 FQGNSA. The DNA of the CDR3 is TGTGCCAGCAGTCATTTCAGGGACACCGGGGAGCTGTTTTTT. Translating gives CASSHFRDTGELFF.

This clonotype came up many times. The rearrangement uses TRBV7-2 and TRBJ1-6; no clear D gene. CDR1 is SGHTA, CDR2 FQGNSA, per germline. The CDR3 extends over 14 amino acids. V lost 2 bases to trimming and J lost 11 bases, with 13 bases between them. The DNA of the CDR3 is TGTGCCAGCAGCTTACCGGACGCCCCAACACCCCTCCACTTT. Translated: CASSLPDAPTPLHF.

The genes are TRBV4-2 and TRBJ1-2; TRBD1 aligns across 7 bases. CDR3 length: 19 amino acids. CDR1 LGHNA and CDR2 YNFKEQ come from the germline V gene. V was pared by 6 bases and J by 0 bases, with 19 bases of the junction left unmatched. The CDR3 is CASSRWASGTEKANYGYTF. Here the CDR3 DNA reads TGTGCCAGCAGTCGATGGGCATCCGGGACAGAGAAAGCTAACTATGGCTACACCTTC.

This clonotype has just one count. V is TRBV10-3 and J is TRBJ2-5; no clear D. There are 12 residues in the CDR3. Trimming shortened V by 0 bases and J by 5 bases, and 4 bases separated the two germline ends. Germline V gene lookup returns CDR1 ENHRY and CDR2 SYGVKD. The CDR3 DNA follows: TGTGCCATCAGTGAGTCGGCCGAGACCCAGTACTTC. It encodes CAISESAETQYF.

This clonotype appeared many times. The rearrangement links TRBV7-2 to TRBJ1-6, with 7 bases lining up with TRBD1. CDR1 and CDR2 (germline): SGHTA, FQGNSA. The CDR3 covers 13 residues. The V and J ends lost 5 bases and 7 bases, in that order; junction bases with no gene match: 2. CDR3 protein: CASSMTGNSPLHF. The CDR3 DNA reads as TGTGCCAGCAGCATGACAGGGAATTCACCCCTCCACTTT.